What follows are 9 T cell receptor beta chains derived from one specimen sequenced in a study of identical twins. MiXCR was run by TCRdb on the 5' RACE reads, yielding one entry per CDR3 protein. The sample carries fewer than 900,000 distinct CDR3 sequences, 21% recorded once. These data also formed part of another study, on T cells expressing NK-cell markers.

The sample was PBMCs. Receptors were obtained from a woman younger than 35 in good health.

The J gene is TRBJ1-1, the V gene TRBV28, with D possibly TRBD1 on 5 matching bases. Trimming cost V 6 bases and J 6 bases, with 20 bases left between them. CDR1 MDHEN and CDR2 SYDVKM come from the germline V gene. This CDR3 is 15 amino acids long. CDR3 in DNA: TGTGCCAGCAGGCCCTCTACCGGGACGCGTTCTGAAGCTTTCTTT. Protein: CASRPSTGTRSEAFF. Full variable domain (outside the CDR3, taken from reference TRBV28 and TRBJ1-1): DVKVTQSSRYLVKRTGEKVFLECVQDMDHENMFWYRQDPGLGLRLIYFSYDVKMKEKGDIPEGYSVSREKKERFSLILESASTNQTSMYLCASRPSTGTRSEAFFGQGTRLTVV.

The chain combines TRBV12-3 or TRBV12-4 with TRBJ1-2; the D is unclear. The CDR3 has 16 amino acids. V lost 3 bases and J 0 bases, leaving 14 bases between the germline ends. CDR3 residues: CASSLSRLLANYGYTF. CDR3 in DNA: TGTGCCAGCAGTTTGTCCCGACTCCTAGCTAACTATGGCTACACCTTC.

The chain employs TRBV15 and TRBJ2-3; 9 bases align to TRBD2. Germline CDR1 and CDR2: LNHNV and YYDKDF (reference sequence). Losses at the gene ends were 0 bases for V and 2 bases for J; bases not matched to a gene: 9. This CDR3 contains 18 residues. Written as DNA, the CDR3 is TGTGCCACCAGCAGAGATTCTGTCCTAGCGGGACTCACAGATACGCAGTATTTT. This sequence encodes CATSRDSVLAGLTDTQYF.

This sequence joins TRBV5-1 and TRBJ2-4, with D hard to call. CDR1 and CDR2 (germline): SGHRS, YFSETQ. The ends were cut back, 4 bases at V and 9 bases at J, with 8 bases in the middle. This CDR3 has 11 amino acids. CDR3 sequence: CASSPGGIQYF. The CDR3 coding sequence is TGCGCCAGCAGCCCGGGCGGCATTCAGTACTTC.

The CDR3 DNA reads TGTGCCAGCAGCTTAGCGAGTCTAGCGGAGCACAATGAGCAGTTCTTC. As protein: CASSLASLAEHNEQFF. The V gene is TRBV7-2, the J gene TRBJ2-1; 7 nucleotides align to TRBD2. Germline assignment: CDR1 SGHTA and CDR2 FQGNSA. Trimming removed 0 bases from V and 5 bases from J; junction bases left unmatched: 7. The CDR3 totals 16 residues.

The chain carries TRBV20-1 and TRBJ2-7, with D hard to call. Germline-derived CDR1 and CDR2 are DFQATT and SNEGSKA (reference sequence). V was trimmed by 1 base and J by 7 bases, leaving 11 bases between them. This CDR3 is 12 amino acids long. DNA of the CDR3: TGCAGTGCTAGAGTGCCGGGTTGGGAGCAGTACTTC. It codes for CSARVPGWEQYF.

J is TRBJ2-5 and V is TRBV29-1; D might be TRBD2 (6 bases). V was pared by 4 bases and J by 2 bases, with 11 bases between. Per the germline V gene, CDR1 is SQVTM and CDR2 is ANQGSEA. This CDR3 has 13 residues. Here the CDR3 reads CSVVVGGQETQYF. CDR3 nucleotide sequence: TGCAGCGTTGTCGTCGGGGGACAAGAGACCCAGTACTTC.

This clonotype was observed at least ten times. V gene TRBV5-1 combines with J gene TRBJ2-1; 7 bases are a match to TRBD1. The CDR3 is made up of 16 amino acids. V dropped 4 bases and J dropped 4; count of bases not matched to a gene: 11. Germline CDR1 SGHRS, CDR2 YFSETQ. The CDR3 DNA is TGCGCCAGCAGCACGGGGACAGCCTCATTATACAATGAGCAGTTCTTC. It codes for CASSTGTASLYNEQFF.

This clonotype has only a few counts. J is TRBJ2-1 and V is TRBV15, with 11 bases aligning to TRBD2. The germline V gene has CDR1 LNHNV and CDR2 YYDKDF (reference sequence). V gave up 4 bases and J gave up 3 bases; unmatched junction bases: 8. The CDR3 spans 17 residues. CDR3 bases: TGTGCCACCAGCATCACTAGCGGGGGTTCGGGCTACAATGAGCAGTTCTTC. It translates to CATSITSGGSGYNEQFF.